The sequence of this T cell receptor (beta chain) was determined in a study of T cell responses to AZD1222 COVID-19 vaccine. Broader study findings: The study sampled repertoires only after the peak T cell response.

The repertoire was sequenced with immunoSEQ multiplex PCR; TCRdb's copy has only in-frame clones and lacks some. The sample consists of around 140,000 clones, 80% to 90% of them appearing once. This clone appeared a few times. The antigen is not known. The receptor comes from an adult in good health. The sample was peripheral blood, taken on day 0 of AZD1222 vaccination.

This CDR3 is CAISESSGQPQHF. The DNA for the CDR3 is TGTGCCATCAGTGAGTCCTCAGGCCAGCCCCAGCATTTT. The chain uses TRBV10-3 and TRBJ1-5; D unclear. With 0 bases removed from V and 7 bases from J, the gap between germline ends came to 7 bases. Germline V CDR1 and CDR2: ENHRY, SYGVKD. The CDR3 length is 13 residues.